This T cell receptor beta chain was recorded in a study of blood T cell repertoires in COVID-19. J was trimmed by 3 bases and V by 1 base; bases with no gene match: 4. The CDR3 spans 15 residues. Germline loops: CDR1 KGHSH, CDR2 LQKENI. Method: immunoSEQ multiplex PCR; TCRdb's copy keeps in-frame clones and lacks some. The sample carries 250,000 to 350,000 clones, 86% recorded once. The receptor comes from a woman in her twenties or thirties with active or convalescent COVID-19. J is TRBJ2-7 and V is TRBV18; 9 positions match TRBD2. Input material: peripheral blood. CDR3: CASSPRSGRGYEQYF. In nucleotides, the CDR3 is TGTGCCAGCTCACCACGTAGCGGGAGAGGCTACGAGCAGTACTTC.